One and the same sample provided the 30 T cell receptor beta chains below, sequenced in a study of cytomegalovirus exposure and HLA in healthy donors. This PCR relied on a set of 60 Vbeta primers and 13 Jbeta primers. TCRdb keeps only in-frame clones here, not all; method: immunoSEQ multiplex PCR. The sample records about 140,000 clones, around 79% being singletons. The sample taken for sequencing was PBMCs. The receptors were sampled from a female donor in good health and CMV-seronegative.

V usage is TRBV30 and J usage is TRBJ2-1, with a tentative D call TRBD1 (5 bases). V was clipped by 3 bases and J by 5 bases, with 14 bases between them. This CDR3 is 14 amino acids long. The V gene's germline CDR1 is GTSNPN and CDR2 SVGIG (reference sequence). For the CDR3, the DNA is TGTGCCTGGAGCGCCTCAGGGCCCCACAATGAGCAGTTCTTC. Amino acid sequence: CAWSASGPHNEQFF.

This chain joins TRBV19 and TRBJ1-5; a weak D match, TRBD1 (6 bases). Per germline, CDR1 LNHDA and CDR2 SQIVND (reference sequence). V dropped 7 bases and J dropped 0 bases, with 13 bases sitting between them. The CDR3 is 15 amino acids. CDR3 amino acids: CASKFADSSNQPQHF. CDR3 nucleotide sequence: TGTGCCAGTAAGTTCGCGGACAGTAGCAATCAGCCCCAGCATTTT. Variable domain in full (rest from reference TRBV19 and TRBJ1-5): DGGITQSPKYLFRKEGQNVTLSCEQNLNHDAMYWYRQDPGQGLRLIYYSQIVNDFQKGDIAEGYSVSREKKESFPLTVTSAQKNPTAFYLCASKFADSSNQPQHFGDGTRLSIL.

The chain recombines TRBV2 with TRBJ1-1, with D tentatively TRBD1 (5 bases). Germline V CDR1 and CDR2: SNHLY, FYNNEI. Trimming removed 7 bases at V and 4 bases at J, with 13 bases between. The CDR3 is 13 amino acids. CDR3 DNA sequence: TGTGCCAGCACCGGGGGGTGGGGCACTGAAGCTTTCTTT. Protein: CASTGGWGTEAFF.

V and J are TRBV10-3 and TRBJ1-1, with D uncertain. V was trimmed by 0 bases and J by 1 base, leaving 6 bases between them. Germline CDR1 is ENHRY and CDR2 is SYGVKD. This CDR3 contains 14 residues. CDR3 sequence: CAISESFKNTEAFF. DNA of the CDR3: TGTGCCATCAGTGAGTCCTTTAAGAACACTGAAGCTTTCTTT.

The chain is built from TRBV30 and TRBJ2-7; 7 bases agree with TRBD2. There are 13 residues in the CDR3. Trimming at V came to 2 bases and at J to 9 bases, leaving 10 bases not matched to a gene. Per the germline V gene, CDR1 is GTSNPN and CDR2 is SVGIG (reference sequence). CDR3 nucleotide sequence: TGTGCCTGGAGTCTGGCGGGGGTAGGCGGGCAGTACTTC. Its translation: CAWSLAGVGGQYF.

The V and J genes are TRBV4-3 and TRBJ2-7; 7 bases agree with TRBD1. The CDR3 is 18 amino acids. V gave up 0 bases and J gave up 2 bases; unmatched junction bases: 13. Germline assignment: CDR1 LGHNA and CDR2 YSLEER. CDR3 sequence reads: CASSQDLGTTGPAYEQYF. In DNA form, the CDR3 reads TGCGCCAGCAGCCAAGATCTGGGGACGACAGGGCCAGCCTACGAGCAGTACTTC.

V usage is TRBV4-2 and J usage is TRBJ2-5; 12 nucleotides agree with TRBD1. CDR3 length equals 18 residues. V lost 0 bases to trimming and J lost 5 bases; unmatched junction nucleotides: 10. Looked up from germline, CDR1 is LGHNA and CDR2 is YNFKEQ. The CDR3 region has the DNA TGTGCCAGCAGCCAAGATATAGCTGGGACAGGGGGCTTGGAGACCCAGTACTTC. Amino acid sequence: CASSQDIAGTGGLETQYF.

The J gene is TRBJ1-2, the V gene TRBV27; 7 bases are a match to TRBD1. The V and J ends lost 5 bases and 1 base, in that order; junction bases with no gene match: 4. Germline CDR1 reads MNHEY; CDR2 reads SMNVEV (reference sequence). The CDR3 is 14 amino acids. CDR3 in DNA: TGTGCCAGCAGTCGGGACAGCTATAACTATGGCTACACCTTC. Protein product: CASSRDSYNYGYTF.

This clone was observed a handful of times. This rearrangement joins TRBV27 to TRBJ2-2; no firm D call. The CDR3 covers 14 residues. The ends were cut back, 6 bases at V and 1 base at J, with 9 bases in the middle. Germline V gene data show CDR1 as MNHEY and CDR2 as SMNVEV (reference sequence). As DNA, the CDR3 is TGTGCCAGCAGGACTTACGAGAACACCGGGGAGCTGTTTTTT. It translates to CASRTYENTGELFF.

CDR3 region: CATRPTGEWETQYF. The CDR3 region has the DNA TGTGCCACCAGACCCACAGGGGAGTGGGAGACCCAGTACTTC. The chain links TRBV15 to TRBJ2-5, with 7 bases fitting TRBD1. The J segment lost 5 bases and the V segment lost 6 bases, leaving 9 bases of the junction unmatched. The germline gives CDR1 LNHNV, CDR2 YYDKDF (reference sequence). This CDR3 spans 14 amino acids.

This chain joins TRBV5-6 and TRBJ2-1, with 8 bases lining up with TRBD2. V shed 5 bases and J 6 bases; nucleotides not matched to a gene: 10. Per germline, CDR1 SGHDT and CDR2 YYEEEE. This CDR3 region has 15 residues. CDR3 region: CASRPGTSRGNEQFF. Here the CDR3 DNA reads TGTGCCAGCAGACCCGGGACTAGTCGGGGCAATGAGCAGTTCTTC.

This sequence joins TRBV11-2 and TRBJ1-2, with 11 nucleotides matching TRBD1. The ends lost 1 base at V and 4 bases at J; junction bases unmatched: 5. The V gene's germline CDR1 is SGHAT and CDR2 FQNNGV. This CDR3 is built from 16 residues. CDR3 bases: TGTGCCAGCAGCTTAGTACCGGGACAGGGGGTCTATGGCTACACCTTC. This codes for CASSLVPGQGVYGYTF. Together with reference TRBV11-2 and TRBJ1-2, the CDR3 gives the full variable domain: EAGVAQSPRYKIIEKRQSVAFWCNPISGHATLYWYQQILGQGPKLLIQFQNNGVVDDSQLPKDRFSAERLKGVDSTLKIQPAKLEDSAVYLCASSLVPGQGVYGYTFGSGTRLTVV.

The CDR3 DNA is TGCGCCAGCAGCCAAGTGGAGGCAGGGGGCTGTGGCTACACCTTC. Translation: CASSQVEAGGCGYTF. The J gene is TRBJ1-2, the V gene TRBV4-3; 8 bases are a match to TRBD1. The V gene end was trimmed by 1 base and the J gene end by 7 bases; junction bases not matched to a gene: 8. CDR1 and CDR2 (germline): LGHNA, YSLEER. This CDR3 contains 15 residues.

The chain carries TRBV30 and TRBJ2-2; D not certain. This CDR3 is 13 amino acids long. The V end was cut by 1 base, the J end by 4 bases, with 7 bases between. Looked up from germline, CDR1 is GTSNPN and CDR2 is SVGIG (reference sequence). The CDR3 loop is CAWSASGTGELFF. The DNA for the CDR3 is TGTGCCTGGAGTGCCTCGGGCACCGGGGAGCTGTTTTTT. Full variable domain (rest looked up from reference TRBV30 and TRBJ2-2): SQTIHQWPATLVQPVGSPLSLECTVEGTSNPNLYWYRQAAGRGLQLLFYSVGIGQISSEVPQNLSASRPQDRQFILSSKKLLLSDSGFYLCAWSASGTGELFFGEGSRLTVL.

This sequence joins TRBV18 and TRBJ2-7, with a weak D call TRBD1 (5 bases). The CDR3 runs to 13 residues. The germline V and J ends were trimmed by 5 bases and 2 bases, with 10 bases remaining between them. The germline gives CDR1 KGHSH, CDR2 LQKENI. The CDR3 DNA reads TGTGCCAGCTCAATGACAGCCACCTACGAGCAGTACTTC. Residues: CASSMTATYEQYF.

This sequence joins TRBV14 and TRBJ2-2, with 12 nucleotides matching TRBD2. This CDR3 has 19 amino acids. The J segment lost 0 bases and the V segment lost 1 base, leaving 6 bases of the junction unmatched. Germline loops: CDR1 SGHDN, CDR2 FVKESK. The CDR3 is CASSQGGLAGFANTGELFF. CDR3 in DNA: TGTGCCAGCAGCCAAGGCGGACTAGCGGGATTCGCGAACACCGGGGAGCTGTTTTTT.

The chain recombines TRBV4-3 with TRBJ1-2, with 9 positions matching TRBD1. V shed 0 bases, J shed 3 bases, and the junction held 11 bases outside the gene matches. CDR3 size: 18 residues. Germline values: CDR1 LGHNA, CDR2 YSLEER. The CDR3 loop reads CASSQDGIRTGVDYGYTF. Here the CDR3 DNA reads TGCGCCAGCAGCCAAGATGGTATTAGGACAGGGGTAGACTATGGCTACACCTTC.

Remarks on this clone: Germline is not matched at one junction end, which may reflect a read error. The chain combines TRBV7-7 with TRBJ2-5; the match to TRBD2 covers 10 bases. CDR1 is SSHAT and CDR2 is FNYEAQ in the germline V gene (reference sequence). The CDR3 length is 13 residues. The CDR3 DNA follows: TGTGCTAGCAGCCTAGCGGGAGATGGGACCCAGTACTTC. Translating gives CASSLAGDGTQYF. The full variable domain, completed using reference TRBV7-7 and TRBJ2-5, is GAGVSQSPRYKVTKRGQDVTLRCDPISSHATLYWYQQALGQGPEFLTYFNYEAQPDKSGLPSDRFSAERPEGSISTLTIQRTEQRDSAMYRCASSLAGDGTQYFGPGTRLLVL.

The chain recombines TRBV5-1 with TRBJ1-2; TRBD1 matches at 7 bases. With V trimmed by 0 bases and J by 6 bases, 2 bases remained unmatched. The germline CDR1 and CDR2 sequences are SGHRS and YFSETQ. This CDR3 contains 13 residues. The DNA of the CDR3 is TGCGCCAGCAGCTTGGTAGGGACAGATGGCTACACCTTC. Protein product: CASSLVGTDGYTF.

The chain joins TRBV11-2 to TRBJ1-2, with D possibly matching TRBD1 (5 bases). The CDR3 is made up of 15 amino acids. Per germline, CDR1 SGHAT and CDR2 FQNNGV. V lost 4 bases to trimming and J lost 6 bases, with 18 bases between them. The CDR3 region is CASSSSEKGSHGYTF. The CDR3 DNA is TGTGCCAGCAGCTCTTCCGAAAAGGGGTCGCATGGCTACACCTTC.

The chain couples TRBV10-3 to TRBJ1-3; D gene uncertain. Looked up from germline, CDR1 is ENHRY and CDR2 is SYGVKD. The CDR3 extends over 15 amino acids. The V end was cut by 7 bases, the J end by 3 bases, with 16 bases between. CDR3 protein: CAITDAREGGNTIYF. CDR3 sequence (DNA): TGTGCCATCACCGACGCTCGGGAGGGTGGAAACACCATATATTTT.

This chain links TRBV4-3 with TRBJ1-1; a weak D match, TRBD1 (5 bases). The CDR3 covers 15 residues. V lost 0 bases and J 11 bases, leaving 19 bases between the germline ends. Per the germline V gene, CDR1 is LGHNA and CDR2 is YSLEER. The CDR3 loop reads CASSQEGRQGRNAFF. The CDR3 DNA reads as TGCGCCAGCAGCCAAGAAGGTCGGCAGGGAAGGAATGCTTTCTTT.

This clone was seen a single time. The J gene is TRBJ1-2, the V gene TRBV6-5, with D perhaps TRBD1 (5 bases). Germline V CDR1 and CDR2: MNHEY, SVGAGI. The CDR3 loop spans 16 amino acids. With 0 bases removed from V and 5 bases from J, the gap between germline ends came to 16 bases. CDR3 in DNA: TGTGCCAGCAGTTACTCGATGACAGTTCCTACTTATGGCTACACCTTC. Translation gives CASSYSMTVPTYGYTF.

The J gene is TRBJ2-1, the V gene TRBV29-1; 8 positions agree with TRBD1. CDR1 and CDR2 from the germline V gene are SQVTM and ANQGSEA. The J segment lost 3 bases and the V segment lost 4 bases, leaving 8 bases of the junction unmatched. The CDR3 length is 15 residues. The CDR3 DNA sequence: TGCAGCGTTGCCCTAGGACAGGGACTCTACAATGAGCAGTTCTTC. Its protein is CSVALGQGLYNEQFF.

The chain carries TRBV2 and TRBJ2-7; 9 nucleotides line up with TRBD1. The CDR3 has 14 amino acids. The germline V gene has CDR1 SNHLY and CDR2 FYNNEI. Trimming cost V 3 bases and J 4 bases; bases outside gene matches: 4. In nucleotides, the CDR3 is TGTGCCAGCAGTGAGGGGACAGGGAAATACGAGCAGTACTTC. Its protein is CASSEGTGKYEQYF.

V and J are TRBV21-1 and TRBJ2-5; no DNA check was done on the table's D call, TRBD2. TRBV21-1 is a listed pseudogene. The CDR3 is 16 amino acids. CDR3 in amino acids: CASTHGGYNREETQYF. The CDR3, as DNA: TGTGCCAGCACTCACGGGGGGTATAACAGGGAAGAGACCCAGTACTTC.

The chain joins TRBV19 to TRBJ2-7; 11 bases map to TRBD2. This CDR3 spans 14 amino acids. Germline V CDR1 and CDR2: LNHDA, SQIVND (reference sequence). With V trimmed by 5 bases and J by 3 bases, 3 bases remained unmatched. The CDR3 is CASSAGLADYEQYF. The CDR3 DNA reads as TGTGCCAGTAGTGCGGGACTAGCGGACTACGAGCAGTACTTC.

This chain joins TRBV4-1 and TRBJ2-2; 10 positions match TRBD2. From germline, CDR1 is MGHRA and CDR2 YSYEKL. CDR3 length: 16 residues. Trimming cost V 9 bases and J 5 bases; bases outside gene matches: 12. The CDR3 sequence: CASGNIAGGRTGELFF. CDR3 coding DNA: TGCGCCAGTGGAAATATAGCGGGAGGAAGGACCGGGGAGCTGTTTTTT.

The rearrangement uses TRBV9 and TRBJ1-5; D is uncertain. Germline CDR1 SGDLS, CDR2 YYNGEE. Trimming shortened V by 0 bases and J by 0 bases, and 7 bases separated the two germline ends. The CDR3 is 15 residues long. The CDR3 sequence: CASSVDGYSNQPQHF. The CDR3 nucleotides are TGTGCCAGCAGCGTAGACGGTTATAGCAATCAGCCCCAGCATTTT.

The chain combines TRBV4-3 with TRBJ2-3, with a tentative D call TRBD2 (7 bases). Germline CDR1 LGHNA, CDR2 YSLEER. The germline V and J ends were trimmed by 5 bases and 6 bases, with 15 bases remaining between them. This CDR3 has 14 amino acids. The CDR3 DNA is TGCGCCAGCAGCAAAAGGGGGGGGGTGGATACGCAGTATTTT. Its protein is CASSKRGGVDTQYF.